Listed below are T cell receptor beta chains from one sample, sequenced in a study of cytomegalovirus exposure and HLA in healthy donors. Clones were sequenced by immunoSEQ multiplex PCR, and TCRdb holds only the in-frame ones, with some missing. The table lists around 300,000 clones, roughly 85% of them singletons, with 0.9% to 1.1% in the top ten. The sequencing input was PBMCs. These receptors came from a young woman in good health and CMV-seronegative. Each CDR3 is given with its conserved first and last residue. A D gene is named only where the DNA matches it firmly. Clone size is stated in some rows and not others, as once, few, many or a class when expanded.

v_gene,d_gene,abundance,j_gene,CDR3nt,CDR3aa
TRBV6-6,-,-,TRBJ2-7,TGTGCCAGCAGTCTCGGGACATTCCTCTCCTACGAGCAGTACTTC,CASSLGTFLSYEQYF
TRBV9,TRBD2,-,TRBJ2-3,TGTGCCAGCACCCTTTGGGGGGGGGACACAGATACGCAGTATTTT,CASTLWGGDTDTQYF
TRBV18,-,-,TRBJ2-7,TGTGCCAGCTCACGCGGGCAGGGGGGTCCCTACGAGCAGTACTTC,CASSRGQGGPYEQYF
TRBV5-1,-,-,TRBJ2-2,TGCGCCAGCAGCTACCAGGGAAGTAGTACCGGGGAGCTGTTTTTT,CASSYQGSSTGELFF
TRBV9,TRBD2,-,TRBJ2-7,TGTGCCAGCAGCCCCCGGGAGGGGGGCGCGGGGCACGAGCAGTACTTC,CASSPREGGAGHEQYF
TRBV5-1,TRBD1,few,TRBJ2-4,TGCGCCAGCAGCTCCGGACAGGGAAACATTCAGTACTTC,CASSSGQGNIQYF
TRBV25-1,-,-,TRBJ1-1,TGTGCCAGCAGTGAAAAGATGAGAAGTACTGAAGCTTTCTTT,CASSEKMRSTEAFF
TRBV11-2,-,-,TRBJ1-5,TGTGCCAGCAGCCAGACAGGACATCTCGGCAATCAGCCCCAGCATTTT,CASSQTGHLGNQPQHF
TRBV7-9,-,-,TRBJ2-1,TGTGCCAGCAGCTTAACGGGATACTCCTACAATGAGCAGTTCTTC,CASSLTGYSYNEQFF
TRBV11-3,TRBD2,-,TRBJ2-7,TGTGCCAGCAGCCTAGGACTAGCGAGACGGGACGAGCAGTACTTC,CASSLGLARRDEQYF
TRBV30,-,-,TRBJ2-7,TGTGCCTGGAGCCTCCCAGGGAACTACGAGCAGTACTTC,CAWSLPGNYEQYF
TRBV6-4,-,once,TRBJ2-2,TGTGCCAACCAACAGGCCACCGGGGAGCTGTTTTTT,CANQQATGELFF
TRBV5-1,-,-,TRBJ2-5,TGCGCCAGCAGTGGCGGGGACCAAGAGACCCAGTACTTC,CASSGGDQETQYF
TRBV6-5,TRBD1,-,TRBJ1-2,TGTGCCAGCAGTTACGATCCGGGACAGGGACGACAGGGCTACACCTTC,CASSYDPGQGRQGYTF
TRBV9,-,-,TRBJ2-4,TGTGCCAGCAGCGTAGAGGTAGGGGTAGCCAAAAACATTCAGTACTTC,CASSVEVGVAKNIQYF
TRBV6-4,-,-,TRBJ2-1,TGTGCCAGCAGGCCGGGTGAGCAGTTCTTC,CASRPGEQFF
TRBV5-1,-,-,TRBJ2-7,TGCGCCAGCAGCCCCCCAGGGGCGTCTTCGAGGGAGCAGTACTTC,CASSPPGASSREQYF
TRBV30,TRBD1,few,TRBJ1-2,TGTGCCTGGGCCCCGGACAGGCCTAACTATGGCTACACCTTC,CAWAPDRPNYGYTF
TRBV5-1,-,-,TRBJ2-4,TGCGCCAGCAGCTTGGGAGAAGCCAAAAACATTCAGTACTTC,CASSLGEAKNIQYF
TRBV5-8,TRBD1,-,TRBJ2-7,TGTGCCAGCAGCAGACAGGGGGGGGTCTTCTACGAGCAGTACTTC,CASSRQGGVFYEQYF
TRBV7-3,TRBD2,-,TRBJ2-1,TGTGCCAGCAGCTTAACTCTAGCGGGGTTGCATGAGCAGTTCTTC,CASSLTLAGLHEQFF
TRBV7-9,-,-,TRBJ2-1,TGTGCCAGCAGCCTTGACAGGCTCAATGAGCAGTTCTTC,CASSLDRLNEQFF
TRBV5-1,-,once,TRBJ2-6,TGCGCCAGCAGCTTGTACGGGAGCTCTGGGGCCAACGTCCTGACTTTC,CASSLYGSSGANVLTF
TRBV5-1,TRBD1,once,TRBJ2-1,TGCGCCAGCAGCTCCAGGACAGGGACGTACAATGAGCAGTTCTTC,CASSSRTGTYNEQFF
TRBV30,-,-,TRBJ1-4,TGTGCCTGGGCTGCGGTGGGAGCCCCGAATGAAAAACTGTTTTTT,CAWAAVGAPNEKLFF
TRBV30,TRBD1,-,TRBJ1-4,TGTGCCTGGGGGACAGGGCAGAATGAAAAACTGTTTTTT,CAWGTGQNEKLFF
TRBV18,TRBD1,-,TRBJ1-1,TGTGCCAGCTCACCTTTAGAGGGACAGTCCTCGTGGGGAGGTTTCTTT,CASSPLEGQSSWGGFF
TRBV27,-,-,TRBJ2-5,TGTGCCAGCAGTTTATCATGGACAAGTCAAGAGACCCAGTACTTC,CASSLSWTSQETQYF
TRBV9,-,-,TRBJ1-4,TGTGCCAGCACCGACAGGTCAACTAATGAAAAACTGTTTTTT,CASTDRSTNEKLFF
TRBV9,TRBD1,once,TRBJ2-3,TGTGCCAGCAGCGTAGGACAGGGAGGCACAGATACGCAGTATTTT,CASSVGQGGTDTQYF